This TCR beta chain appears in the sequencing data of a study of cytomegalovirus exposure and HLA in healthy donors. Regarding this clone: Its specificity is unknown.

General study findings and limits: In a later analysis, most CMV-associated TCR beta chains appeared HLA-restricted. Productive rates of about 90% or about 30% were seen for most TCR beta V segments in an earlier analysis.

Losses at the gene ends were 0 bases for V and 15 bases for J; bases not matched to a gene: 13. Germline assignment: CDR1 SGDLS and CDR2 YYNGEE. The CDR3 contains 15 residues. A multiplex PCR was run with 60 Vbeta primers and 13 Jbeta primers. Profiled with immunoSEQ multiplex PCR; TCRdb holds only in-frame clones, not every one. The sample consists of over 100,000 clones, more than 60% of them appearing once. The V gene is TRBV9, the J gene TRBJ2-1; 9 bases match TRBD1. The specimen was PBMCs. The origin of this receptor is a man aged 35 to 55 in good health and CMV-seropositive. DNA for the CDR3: TGTGCCAGCAGCGTAGATACAGGGGGCTCCCGAGTGGCGTTCTTC. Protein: CASSVDTGGSRVAFF.